The 13 T cell receptor beta chains below come from one sample, sequenced in a study of blood T cell repertoires in COVID-19. The data were produced by immunoSEQ multiplex PCR, yet TCRdb's version contains in-frame clones alone and is incomplete. Of tens of thousands of clones listed, 75% to 90% are singletons. The specimen sequenced was peripheral blood. All receptors come from a woman older than 75 with active or convalescent COVID-19.

The CDR3 loop reads CASSQDSIAKNIQYF. The CDR3 nucleotides are TGTGCCAGCAGCCAGGACAGCATAGCCAAAAACATTCAGTACTTC. The chain joins TRBV7-2 to TRBJ2-4; weak D call: TRBD1 (6 bases). Germline V gene lookup returns CDR1 SGHTA and CDR2 FQGNSA. The CDR3 covers 15 residues. The V and J ends lost 5 bases and 0 bases respectively, with 11 bases between them.

This clone has only one observation. V is TRBV5-6 and J is TRBJ2-1; D is ambiguous. Trimming shortened V by 6 bases and J by 8 bases, and 12 bases separated the two germline ends. Germline V gives CDR1 SGHDT, CDR2 YYEEEE. The CDR3 extends over 12 amino acids. CDR3 DNA sequence: TGTGCCAGCAAAACAGTTTCGGATGAGCAGTTCTTC. It translates to CASKTVSDEQFF.

The rearrangement links TRBV7-2 to TRBJ2-5; the D gene is possibly TRBD2 (6 bases). Germline loops: CDR1 SGHTA, CDR2 FQGNSA. This CDR3 spans 16 amino acids. Trimming cost V 2 bases and J 1 base, with 14 bases left between them. CDR3 nucleotides: TGTGCCAGCAGCTTAAAAACAGGCGGGATCCAAGAGACCCAGTACTTC. Protein: CASSLKTGGIQETQYF.

The chain has TRBV19 and TRBJ2-1, with TRBD2 identical over 12 bases. CDR3 length: 15 residues. Germline V CDR1 and CDR2: LNHDA, SQIVND (reference sequence). After removal of 1 base from V and 10 bases from J, the junction contained 5 bases not matched to a gene. The CDR3 here is CASSIGLAGGQEQFF. DNA for the CDR3: TGTGCCAGTAGTATAGGTCTAGCGGGGGGGCAGGAGCAGTTCTTC.

This clone has a handful of counts. J is TRBJ2-1 and V is TRBV18; TRBD2 matches 8 bases. Trimming cost V 3 bases and J 2 bases; bases outside gene matches: 3. Looked up from germline, CDR1 is KGHSH and CDR2 is LQKENI. The CDR3 has 15 residues. Here the CDR3 reads CASSPGLVPYNEQFF. The CDR3, as DNA: TGTGCCAGCTCACCGGGACTAGTCCCCTACAATGAGCAGTTCTTC.

This clone was observed a handful of times. V gene TRBV3-1 (or the pseudogene TRBV3-2) combines with J gene TRBJ1-1; weak D call: TRBD1 (6 bases). The V gene's germline CDR1 is LGHDT and CDR2 YNNKEL (reference sequence). V lost 8 bases to trimming and J lost 4 bases, with 14 bases between them. This CDR3 region has 13 residues. The CDR3 nucleotides are TGTGCCAGCTCTTTAGGGGGGGGCACTGAAGCTTTCTTT. Protein product: CASSLGGGTEAFF.

This clone came up a few times. The genes are TRBV9 and TRBJ2-1; the D gene is possibly TRBD1 (6 bases). The ends were cut back, 0 bases at V and 4 bases at J, with 8 bases in the middle. This CDR3 comprises 14 residues. Germline CDR1 reads SGDLS; CDR2 reads YYNGEE. The chain's CDR3 is CASSVDTGYNEQFF. The CDR3 region has the DNA TGTGCCAGCAGCGTAGACACAGGGTACAATGAGCAGTTCTTC.

J is TRBJ1-5 and V is TRBV19; 7 positions agree with TRBD1. With 3 bases clipped from V and 7 bases from J, the junction kept 9 bases outside the gene matches. Germline values: CDR1 LNHDA, CDR2 SQIVND (reference sequence). This CDR3 has 15 amino acids. CDR3 in DNA: TGTGCCAGTAGTATGGTTCAGGGGGTGGGACAGCCCCAGCATTTT. It codes for CASSMVQGVGQPQHF.

On this clone: Mismatch with germline at one junction end may stem from a read error. V gene TRBV4-2 combines with J gene TRBJ1-1; unclear D gene. This CDR3 has 13 amino acids. Looked up from germline, CDR1 is LGHNA and CDR2 is YNFKEQ. CDR3: CASSPSGNNEAFF. The CDR3, as DNA: TGTGCCAGCAGCCCATCCGGGAACAATGAAGCTTTCTTT.

This clone was observed once. As DNA, the CDR3 is TGTGCCAGTAGCGGTACGGAGAGGGAGACCCAGTACTTC. It specifies CASSGTERETQYF. The chain employs TRBV19 and TRBJ2-5, with D hard to call. CDR1 and CDR2 from the germline V gene are LNHDA and SQIVND (reference sequence). Trimming left V 6 bases short and J 5 bases short, with 13 bases between. The CDR3 has 13 amino acids.

This chain uses TRBV25-1 with TRBJ2-5; TRBD1 matches at 9 bases. This CDR3 comprises 13 residues. Germline assignment: CDR1 MGHDK and CDR2 SYGVNS. Trimming removed 5 bases from V and 9 bases from J; junction bases left unmatched: 7. In DNA, the CDR3 is TGTGCCAGCAGTAACGGACAGGGGAGGGCCCAGTACTTC. It encodes CASSNGQGRAQYF.

The genes are TRBV28 and TRBJ1-2; maybe TRBD1 (6 bases). Germline lookup yields CDR1 MDHEN and CDR2 SYDVKM. Trimming shortened V by 3 bases and J by 5 bases, and 13 bases separated the two germline ends. The CDR3 spans 14 residues. The CDR3 DNA reads as TGTGCCAGCAGTTTCCAGGGGAAGGTATATGGCTACACCTTC. It yields the protein CASSFQGKVYGYTF.

The V call is TRBV20-1, the J call TRBJ1-2, with D unclear. The CDR3 has 11 amino acids. Germline V gene sequence: CDR1 DFQATT, CDR2 SNEGSKA (reference sequence). The CDR3 DNA sequence: TGCAGGCCCGATGCCGGCTATGGCTACACCTTC. This translates into CRPDAGYGYTF.